This T cell receptor beta chain originates from a study of monozygotic twins with inflammatory bowel disease. TCRdb reprocessed the 5' RACE reads and keeps a single row for each CDR3 protein, giving no DNA. The sample shows over 110,000 distinct CDR3 sequences, and roughly 2.5% sits with its ten largest clones. Germline V gives CDR1 LGHNA, CDR2 YSLEER. The CDR3 has 15 amino acids. This receptor was taken from a human donor with ulcerative colitis or Crohn's disease, or a healthy co-twin of an affected twin (not recorded which). This chain links TRBV4-3 with TRBJ1-3; the TRBD1 assignment by TCRdb is unverifiable without DNA. The sequenced sample was blood. This CDR3 reads CASSQGGAAGNTIYF.